A single sample is the source of the 31 T cell receptor beta chains below, sequenced in a study of identical twins. TCRdb reanalysed the 5' RACE reads using MiXCR and keeps one entry per CDR3 protein. The table has approximately 220,000 distinct CDR3 sequences, about a tenth seen once. The sequenced sample consisted of memory (CD45RO+) T cells sorted from blood. The receptor source for this set is a young woman in good health.

This clonotype showed up just a few times. The chain links TRBV15 to TRBJ1-4, with D unclear. This CDR3 is 13 amino acids long. V was cut by 0 bases and J by 8 bases, with 7 bases left in between. Germline V gene sequence: CDR1 LNHNV, CDR2 YYDKDF (reference sequence). The CDR3 coding sequence is TGTGCCACCAGCAGAGACTCGGGGGAAAAACTGTTTTTT. Amino acids: CATSRDSGEKLFF.

The chain is built from TRBV5-1 and TRBJ2-5, with D hard to call. Trimming cost V 0 bases and J 1 base, with 7 bases left between them. The CDR3 extends over 14 amino acids. The germline V gene encodes CDR1 SGHRS and CDR2 YFSETQ. CDR3 amino acids: CASSLAWGQETQYF. CDR3 DNA sequence: TGCGCCAGCAGCTTGGCATGGGGCCAAGAGACCCAGTACTTC.

V gene TRBV3-1 combines with J gene TRBJ2-1; 7 nucleotides agree with TRBD2. The V segment lost 8 bases and the J segment 8 bases; nucleotides outside the gene matches: 18. The CDR3 is made up of 16 amino acids. Per germline, CDR1 LGHDT and CDR2 YNNKEL (reference sequence). As DNA, the CDR3 is TGTGCCAGCTTAGCCGGGGGGAGGGATCTTGGCGATGAGCAGTTCTTC. Amino acids: CASLAGGRDLGDEQFF.

This clonotype appeared a few times. The chain couples TRBV29-1 to TRBJ2-3, with D perhaps given as TRBD1 or TRBD2 (5 bases each). CDR1 and CDR2 (germline): SQVTM, ANQGSEA. CDR3 length equals 13 residues. V was trimmed by 7 bases and J by 6 bases, leaving 17 bases between them. In DNA, the CDR3 is TGCAGCGAAACTAGGCACGGGGCGGATACGCAGTATTTT. Translation: CSETRHGADTQYF.

The rearrangement links TRBV29-1 to TRBJ2-1; possibly TRBD1 for D (6 bases). The CDR3 contains 14 residues. The germline V gene encodes CDR1 SQVTM and CDR2 ANQGSEA. With 8 bases removed from V and 7 bases from J, the gap between germline ends came to 21 bases. CDR3 residues: CSSRSPQGLNEQFF. CDR3 bases: TGCAGCTCCCGTTCACCACAGGGTTTGAATGAGCAGTTCTTC.

This clonotype was seen only a few times. This chain links TRBV7-9 with TRBJ2-2; D unclear. Trimming pared 5 bases from V and 0 bases from J, leaving 10 bases between. Germline lookup yields CDR1 SEHNR and CDR2 FQNEAQ (reference sequence). The CDR3 is 15 residues long. The CDR3 reads CASSARRTNTGELFF. The CDR3 DNA sequence: TGTGCCAGCAGCGCCCGACGGACGAACACCGGGGAGCTGTTTTTT.

This clonotype was recorded a few times. Here the CDR3 DNA reads TGTGCCAGCAGCTCGCAGGGGGCGCGGGTTAACGAGCAGTACTTC. This encodes CASSSQGARVNEQYF. The J gene is TRBJ2-7, the V gene TRBV7-2; TRBD1 aligns across 8 bases. V gave up 4 bases and J gave up 5 bases; unmatched junction bases: 10. The CDR3 covers 15 residues. In germline, CDR1 is SGHTA, CDR2 FQGNSA.

The sample holds many counts of this clonotype. The CDR3 loop reads CASSLGIGSGANVLTF. CDR3 bases: TGTGCCAGCAGCTTAGGTATTGGGTCTGGGGCCAACGTCCTGACTTTC. The chain is built from TRBV9 and TRBJ2-6; no clear D. From germline, CDR1 is SGDLS and CDR2 YYNGEE. The CDR3 contains 16 residues. The germline V and J ends were trimmed by 4 bases and 1 base, with 12 bases remaining between them.

V usage is TRBV6-2 or TRBV6-3 and J usage is TRBJ2-1; maybe TRBD2 (5 bases). The CDR3 is 14 amino acids. The V end lost 4 bases, the J end lost 7 bases, and 14 bases lay between the germline ends. Germline V gives CDR1 MNHEY, CDR2 SVGEGT. Here the CDR3 reads CASSSSGSRNEQFF. In DNA form, the CDR3 reads TGTGCCAGCAGTTCGAGCGGAAGTAGGAATGAGCAGTTCTTC.

CDR3 residues: CASSPLAGGAGEQYF. Here the CDR3 DNA reads TGTGCCAGCAGCCCGTTAGCGGGAGGGGCAGGGGAGCAGTACTTC. V gene TRBV7-2 combines with J gene TRBJ2-7; TRBD2 matches at 11 bases. The CDR3 has 15 amino acids. The V gene end was trimmed by 5 bases and the J gene end by 7 bases; junction bases not matched to a gene: 10. Germline CDR1 SGHTA, CDR2 FQGNSA.

The chain uses TRBV20-1 and TRBJ2-7, with D maybe TRBD1 (5 bases). CDR1 and CDR2 (germline): DFQATT, SNEGSKA (reference sequence). Trimming cost V 6 bases and J 3 bases, with 15 bases left between them. The CDR3 contains 13 residues. CDR3 amino acids: CSATGANYYEQYF. In nucleotides, the CDR3 is TGCAGTGCCACTGGGGCCAACTACTACGAGCAGTACTTC.

There are a few counts of this clonotype. The chain is built from TRBV7-2 and TRBJ2-2, with TRBD2 matching over 12 bases. Germline V gene lookup returns CDR1 SGHTA and CDR2 FQGNSA. The CDR3 extends over 19 amino acids. The trim removed 0 bases at V and 8 bases at J, leaving 13 bases unmatched. The CDR3 loop is CASSLAPTSGSYFFGELFF. The CDR3 DNA sequence: TGTGCCAGCAGCTTAGCACCGACTAGCGGGAGTTATTTTTTTGGGGAGCTGTTTTTT.

There are a few counts of this clonotype. The V and J genes are TRBV6-1 and TRBJ2-7, with D uncertain. This CDR3 spans 15 amino acids. Looked up from germline, CDR1 is MNHNS and CDR2 is SASEGT. V gave up 6 bases and J gave up 1 base, with 16 bases separating them. The CDR3 here is CASRSLGDSSYEQYF. The CDR3 coding sequence is TGTGCCAGCAGGTCTCTTGGGGATTCGTCCTACGAGCAGTACTTC.

The chain employs TRBV7-9 and TRBJ2-7; D gene uncertain. Trimming left V 4 bases short and J 4 bases short, with 5 bases between. The CDR3 consists of 11 residues. Per the germline V gene, CDR1 is SEHNR and CDR2 is FQNEAQ (reference sequence). For the CDR3, the DNA is TGTGCCAGCAGCTACCAGTACGAGCAGTACTTC. Protein sequence: CASSYQYEQYF.

This chain connects TRBV11-2 to TRBJ2-3; 16 bases align to TRBD2. The trim removed 5 bases at V and 7 bases at J, leaving 12 bases unmatched. Germline CDR1 is SGHAT and CDR2 is FQNNGV. There are 18 residues in the CDR3. The CDR3 sequence: CASSAAGTSGRVRNTQYF. The CDR3 DNA reads TGTGCCAGCAGCGCGGCCGGGACTAGCGGGAGGGTTCGGAATACGCAGTATTTT.

This clonotype was detected many times. The rearrangement joins TRBV12-3 or TRBV12-4 to TRBJ2-1, with D possibly being TRBD1 (6 bases). The CDR3 spans 13 residues. Deletions cut 5 bases from V and 4 bases from J, with 9 bases between. The chain's CDR3 is CASSDRSYNEQFF. The CDR3 DNA reads as TGTGCCAGCAGTGACAGGTCGTACAATGAGCAGTTCTTC.

The chain employs TRBV6-2 or TRBV6-3 and TRBJ2-1; maybe TRBD1 (6 bases). The CDR3 has 17 residues. V lost 7 bases to trimming and J lost 1 base, with 20 bases between them. Germline lookup yields CDR1 MNHEY and CDR2 SVGEGT. DNA for the CDR3: TGTGCCAGCACCCCCGGAAGGGGGAGAAAATCCTACAATGAGCAGTTCTTC. Amino acid sequence: CASTPGRGRKSYNEQFF.

This clonotype was seen only a few times. J is TRBJ2-3 and V is TRBV20-1; D gene ambiguous. Deletions cut 3 bases from V and 2 bases from J, with 18 bases between. The CDR3 sequence is 16 residues long. The germline V gene encodes CDR1 DFQATT and CDR2 SNEGSKA (reference sequence). CDR3: CSASGDPTSTTDTQYF. DNA of the CDR3: TGCAGTGCTAGCGGAGACCCAACCTCTACCACAGATACGCAGTATTTT.

The chain carries TRBV7-9 and TRBJ2-1, with D possibly matching TRBD2 (7 bases). Germline assignment: CDR1 SEHNR and CDR2 FQNEAQ (reference sequence). This CDR3 region has 14 residues. V was trimmed by 3 bases and J by 7 bases, leaving 13 bases between them. This CDR3 is CASSLRGGKNEQFF. CDR3 DNA: TGTGCCAGCAGCTTGAGGGGGGGGAAGAATGAGCAGTTCTTC.

The chain couples TRBV20-1 to TRBJ2-1; D is uncertain. Trimming left V 4 bases short and J 2 bases short, with 6 bases between. The CDR3 sequence is 12 residues long. Germline-derived CDR1 and CDR2 are DFQATT and SNEGSKA (reference sequence). The CDR3 reads CSAIGAYNEQFF. In nucleotides, the CDR3 is TGCAGTGCTATCGGTGCCTACAATGAGCAGTTCTTC.

The chain employs TRBV27 and TRBJ1-6; a weak D match, TRBD1 (5 bases). V lost 5 bases and J 11 bases, leaving 16 bases between the germline ends. Germline values: CDR1 MNHEY, CDR2 SMNVEV (reference sequence). The CDR3 runs to 14 residues. CDR3 loop: CASSPAFGGTPLHF. CDR3 nucleotides: TGTGCCAGCAGTCCAGCCTTCGGGGGTACACCCCTCCACTTT.

This clonotype showed up many times. The chain recombines TRBV29-1 with TRBJ1-2, with D hard to call. Between the trimmed V and J ends, which lost 5 bases and 3 bases, there was a span of 10 bases. CDR1 SQVTM and CDR2 ANQGSEA come from the germline V gene. CDR3 length equals 12 residues. Written as DNA, the CDR3 is TGCAGCGTTCGCACAAGCGACTATGGCTACACCTTC. Translation: CSVRTSDYGYTF.

This clonotype was picked up a small number of times. The V gene is TRBV18, the J gene TRBJ1-2; the D is unclear. Germline-derived CDR1 and CDR2 are KGHSH and LQKENI. There are 14 residues in the CDR3. Between the trimmed V and J ends, which lost 1 base and 0 bases, there was a span of 6 bases. The CDR3 here is CASSPLGSNYGYTF. Written as DNA, the CDR3 is TGTGCCAGCTCACCACTCGGTTCTAACTATGGCTACACCTTC.

This clonotype was observed at least ten times. In nucleotides, the CDR3 is TGTGCCAGCAGCCCCGGGGCCTACGAGCAGTACTTC. Residues: CASSPGAYEQYF. The V gene is TRBV12-3 or TRBV12-4, the J gene TRBJ2-7; a possible D gene is TRBD2 (5 bases). CDR3 length equals 12 residues. V was cut by 6 bases and J by 2 bases, with 8 bases left in between.

The chain combines TRBV7-2 with TRBJ2-1; no reliable D call. With 1 base removed from V and 9 bases from J, the gap between germline ends came to 10 bases. From germline, CDR1 is SGHTA and CDR2 FQGNSA. There are 13 residues in the CDR3. In nucleotides, the CDR3 is TGTGCCAGCAGCTTAGGACGTGCCGGTGAGCAGTTCTTC. This sequence encodes CASSLGRAGEQFF.

This chain uses TRBV5-4 with TRBJ2-1; possibly TRBD1 for D (6 bases). The length of the CDR3 is 16 residues. CDR1 is SGHNT and CDR2 is YYREEE in the germline V gene (reference sequence). Trimming left V 0 bases short and J 5 bases short, with 15 bases between. DNA for the CDR3: TGTGCCAGCAGCTTGGGAGGGCAGGGGCGACACAATGAGCAGTTCTTC. This translates into CASSLGGQGRHNEQFF. The variable domain in full, with the rest retrieved from reference TRBV5-4 and TRBJ2-1, is ETGVTQSPTHLIKTRGQQVTLRCSSQSGHNTVSWYQQALGQGPQFIFQYYREEENGRGNFPPRFSGLQFPNYSSELNVNALELDDSALYLCASSLGGQGRHNEQFFGPGTRLTVL.

CDR3 region: CASSLGPRVQETQYF. In DNA form, the CDR3 reads TGCGCCAGCAGCTTGGGTCCTAGGGTTCAAGAGACCCAGTACTTC. The chain uses TRBV5-1 and TRBJ2-5; D is ambiguous. The V gene lost 0 bases and the J gene lost 2 bases, with 11 bases spanning the gap. The V gene's germline CDR1 is SGHRS and CDR2 YFSETQ. This CDR3 has 15 amino acids.

This clonotype was counted a few times. The gene calls are TRBV6-2 or TRBV6-3 and TRBJ1-1, with unresolved D. The CDR3 sequence is 13 residues long. Germline V CDR1 and CDR2: MNHEY, SVGEGT. V lost 7 bases and J 3 bases, leaving 12 bases between the germline ends. CDR3 in DNA: TGTGCCAGCACCTTCCGCCGGGACACTGAAGCTTTCTTT. Encoded protein: CASTFRRDTEAFF.

The table lists this clonotype with many counts. This chain joins TRBV7-9 and TRBJ1-1; D remains ambiguous. The germline CDR1 and CDR2 sequences are SEHNR and FQNEAQ (reference sequence). V dropped 2 bases and J dropped 1 base, with 5 bases sitting between them. This CDR3 is built from 13 residues. The CDR3 nucleotides read TGTGCCAGCAGCTTAACGTGGAACACTGAAGCTTTCTTT. This encodes CASSLTWNTEAFF.

As to this clonotype: With a much larger clone just one base away, this may be a read error. V is TRBV11-2 and J is TRBJ1-1; D is unclear. CDR1 and CDR2 (germline): SGHAT, FQNNGV. Trimming took off 1 base at V and 4 bases at J, with 4 bases between the two ends. CDR3 length equals 12 residues. Here the CDR3 reads CASSLVSTEAFF. CDR3 nucleotides: TGTGCCAGCAGCTTAGTTTCCACTGAAGCTTTCTTT.

This chain connects TRBV18 to TRBJ2-5; possible D gene TRBD1, 5 bases. Germline CDR1 and CDR2: KGHSH and LQKENI. Trimming stripped 4 bases from V and 5 bases from J, with 8 bases between. The CDR3 contains 12 residues. CDR3 nucleotides: TGTGCCAGCTCACAAAACAGGGAGACCCAGTACTTC. Protein product: CASSQNRETQYF.